The 11 T cell receptor beta chains given below trace back to one sample, sequenced in a study of CD8 T cells in Susac syndrome. Reverse transcription of roughly 0.45 to 1 ug RNA used random hexamers. From the immunoSEQ multiplex PCR reads, TCRdb called clonotypes with MiXCR, one entry per CDR3 protein. The sample shows approximately 170,000 distinct CDR3 sequences, over 85% of them seen only once. Material for sequencing was CD4+ T cells from PBMCs. These receptors were obtained from a human donor in good health.

The V call is TRBV30, the J call TRBJ1-2; D is possibly TRBD1 (5 bases). This CDR3 spans 15 amino acids. Germline lookup yields CDR1 GTSNPN and CDR2 SVGIG (reference sequence). Trimming cost V 2 bases and J 3 bases, with 16 bases left between them. CDR3 nucleotide sequence: TGTGCCTGGAGTTTAACGAGAACAGGCTACTATGGCTACACCTTC. This translates into CAWSLTRTGYYGYTF.

The V call is TRBV3-1, the J call TRBJ1-1; D not certain. CDR3 size: 13 residues. The germline V gene encodes CDR1 LGHDT and CDR2 YNNKEL (reference sequence). Between the trimmed V and J ends, which lost 1 base and 3 bases, there was a span of 6 bases. The CDR3 nucleotides read TGTGCCAGCAGCCAAGTTGGGGACACTGAAGCTTTCTTT. This sequence encodes CASSQVGDTEAFF. Combining the CDR3 with reference TRBV3-1 and TRBJ1-1 gives the whole variable domain DTAVSQTPKYLVTQMGNDKSIKCEQNLGHDTMYWYKQDSKKFLKIMFSYNNKELIINETVPNRFSPKSPDKAHLNLHINSLELGDSAVYFCASSQVGDTEAFFGQGTRLTVV.

This rearrangement joins TRBV12-3 or TRBV12-4 to TRBJ2-7; D gene uncertain. V was shortened by 8 bases and J by 2 bases, with 16 bases between the two germline ends. The CDR3 is 14 amino acids. This CDR3 reads CASGRSRGPYEQYF. CDR3 coding DNA: TGTGCCAGCGGAAGGAGTAGAGGACCCTACGAGCAGTACTTC.

The chain uses TRBV5-1 and TRBJ2-5, with TRBD2 matching over 12 bases. There are 18 residues in the CDR3. With V trimmed by 0 bases and J by 6 bases, 12 bases remained unmatched. Per the germline V gene, CDR1 is SGHRS and CDR2 is YFSETQ. CDR3 in DNA: TGCGCCAGCAGCTTGGCCGGAGTGCTAGCGGGGGGGCCCAAGACCCAGTACTTC. It yields the protein CASSLAGVLAGGPKTQYF.

The chain joins TRBV10-3 to TRBJ1-2; maybe TRBD1 (6 bases). The V gene's germline CDR1 is ENHRY and CDR2 SYGVKD. Trimming pared 6 bases from V and 4 bases from J, leaving 15 bases between. This CDR3 has 14 residues. The CDR3 nucleotides are TGTGCCATCAGCGAAACAGGGCAAGGCTATGGCTACACCTTC. This translates into CAISETGQGYGYTF.

The rearrangement joins TRBV10-3 to TRBJ2-7; perhaps TRBD1 as D (5 bases). There are 14 residues in the CDR3. CDR1 and CDR2 from the germline V gene are ENHRY and SYGVKD. V was clipped by 6 bases and J by 2 bases, with 14 bases between them. The CDR3 loop reads CAISDGTGTYEQYF. The CDR3 bases are TGTGCCATCAGCGACGGTACAGGAACCTACGAGCAGTACTTC.

This rearrangement joins TRBV23-1 to TRBJ1-2; TRBD1 matches 9 bases. TRBV23-1 is reported as an ORF; its role is uncertain. V was pared by 4 bases and J by 7 bases, with 10 bases of the junction left unmatched. This CDR3 is built from 15 residues. CDR3 DNA: TGCGCCAGCAGTCGGGCGGACAGGGGCGTATGTGGCTACACCTTC. It codes for CASSRADRGVCGYTF.

This chain connects TRBV6-6 to TRBJ2-2; possibly TRBD1 for D (6 bases). CDR3 length: 16 amino acids. CDR1 is MNHNY and CDR2 is SVGAGI in the germline V gene (reference sequence). V was cut by 7 bases and J by 3 bases, with 18 bases left in between. The chain's CDR3 is CASTLAQGPYTGELFF. The CDR3 region has the DNA TGTGCCAGCACACTCGCCCAGGGGCCGTACACCGGGGAGCTGTTTTTT.

This clonotype was detected once. The chain's CDR3 is CATTGNYGYTF. The CDR3 DNA reads TGTGCCACCACAGGGAACTATGGCTACACCTTC. The V and J genes are TRBV6-5 and TRBJ1-2, with D perhaps TRBD1 (6 bases). The V gene lost 10 bases and the J gene lost 2 bases, with 8 bases spanning the gap. The CDR3 runs 11 residues. Germline values: CDR1 MNHEY, CDR2 SVGAGI.

V is TRBV29-1 and J is TRBJ1-2; a possible D gene is TRBD1 (6 bases). The CDR3 extends over 12 amino acids. Germline V gives CDR1 SQVTM, CDR2 ANQGSEA. With 6 bases removed from V and 4 bases from J, the gap between germline ends came to 12 bases. This CDR3 is CSVLDSSYGYTF. CDR3 nucleotides: TGCAGCGTGTTGGACAGCTCCTATGGCTACACCTTC.

The V call is TRBV3-1, the J call TRBJ1-4; D is uncertain. V lost 2 bases and J lost 4, with 23 bases in between. The CDR3 is 19 residues long. Germline V gives CDR1 LGHDT, CDR2 YNNKEL (reference sequence). CDR3 in DNA: TGTGCCAGCAGCCAACATCTCCCAGGACGGTTGACTATTAATGAAAAACTGTTTTTT. The encoded protein is CASSQHLPGRLTINEKLFF.